The source of this TCR beta chain is a study of type 1 regulatory T cells. Turning to the study itself: T-allo10 is a Tr1-enriched, alloantigen-specific CD4 T cell product made in vitro.

In the case of this clonotype: Its antigen is unknown.

TCRdb fed the reads into MiXCR, producing one record per CDR3 protein. Among 68,000 or so distinct CDR3 sequences listed, around 49% were seen once. The sequenced sample was cultured non-Tr1 T cells, either the whole culture or a sorted T cell fraction (not recorded which). This sequence was found in a human donor in good health.

CDR3 in amino acids: CASSLVPQGLTEAFF. Written as DNA, the CDR3 is TGTGCCAGCAGCTTAGTTCCACAGGGCCTAACTGAAGCTTTCTTT. The chain uses TRBV7-6 and TRBJ1-1; D may be TRBD1 (6 bases). V was shortened by 1 base and J by 5 bases, with 14 bases between the two germline ends. From germline, CDR1 is SGHVS and CDR2 FNYEAQ. The CDR3 spans 15 residues. Full variable domain (remainder filled in from reference TRBV7-6 and TRBJ1-1): GAGVSQSPRYKVTKRGQDVALRCDPISGHVSLYWYRQALGQGPEFLTYFNYEAQQDKSGLPNDRFSAERPEGSISTLTIQRTEQRDSAMYRCASSLVPQGLTEAFFGQGTRLTVV.